These 4 T cell receptor beta chains share one sample of origin, sequenced in a study of CD8 T cells in ankylosing spondylitis. Study-level findings and limits: The study identified a TCR beta motif of under ten highly homologous variants that appeared characteristic of ankylosing spondylitis blood.

TCRdb redid the calling of the 5' RACE reads with MiXCR, one entry per CDR3 protein. In the table there are hundreds of thousands of distinct CDR3 sequences, approximately 12% of which are singletons. Their recognized antigens are unknown. The specimen sequenced was blood, either unsorted or a sorted T cell fraction (not recorded which). Receptors originate from a male donor with ankylosing spondylitis.

The gene calls are TRBV12-3 or TRBV12-4 and TRBJ2-7, with D perhaps matching TRBD1 or TRBD2 (5 bases each). This CDR3 has 14 residues. The V and J ends lost 0 bases and 6 bases respectively, with 12 bases between them. The CDR3 here is CASSLAGRTGEQYF. The CDR3 nucleotides read TGTGCCAGCAGTTTAGCGGGACGCACGGGCGAGCAGTACTTC.

This clonotype has only a few counts. This rearrangement joins TRBV4-3 to TRBJ2-7, with D hard to call. Germline V gene data show CDR1 as LGHNA and CDR2 as YSLEER. V was shortened by 0 bases and J by 6 bases, with 12 bases between the two germline ends. CDR3 length: 14 amino acids. CDR3 region: CASSQERALGEQYF. The CDR3, as DNA: TGCGCCAGCAGCCAAGAGAGAGCCCTTGGCGAGCAGTACTTC.

This clonotype was counted at least ten times. The chain uses TRBV9 and TRBJ1-3; D possibly corresponds to TRBD1 (5 bases). V lost 0 bases and J 8 bases, leaving 15 bases between the germline ends. CDR3 length: 15 residues. Germline CDR1 reads SGDLS; CDR2 reads YYNGEE. CDR3 loop: CASSVAPTLGDTIYF. The CDR3 coding sequence is TGTGCCAGCAGCGTAGCTCCGACCCTGGGGGACACCATATATTTT.

The sample holds a few counts of this clonotype. An end of the junction does not agree with germline; a read error may underlie this. This sequence joins TRBV5-1 and TRBJ2-4; the D gene is possibly TRBD1 (6 bases). This CDR3 spans 15 amino acids. Germline V CDR1 and CDR2: SGHRS, YFSETQ. The DNA of the CDR3 is TGCGCCAGCAGCTTGGAGTCTACAGGTTTGGGGGCGTTAGCTTTC. This codes for CASSLESTGLGALAF.